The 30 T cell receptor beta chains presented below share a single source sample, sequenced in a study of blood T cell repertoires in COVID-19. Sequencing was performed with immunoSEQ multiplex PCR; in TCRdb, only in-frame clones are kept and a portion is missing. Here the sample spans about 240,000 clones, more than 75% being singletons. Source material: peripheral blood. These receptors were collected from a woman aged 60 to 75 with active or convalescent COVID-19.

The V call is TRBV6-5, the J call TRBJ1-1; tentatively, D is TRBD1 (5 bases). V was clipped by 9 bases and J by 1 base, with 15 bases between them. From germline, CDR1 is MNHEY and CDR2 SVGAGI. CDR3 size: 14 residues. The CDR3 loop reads CASKFGGANTEAFF. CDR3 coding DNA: TGTGCCAGTAAGTTTGGTGGGGCGAACACTGAAGCTTTCTTT.

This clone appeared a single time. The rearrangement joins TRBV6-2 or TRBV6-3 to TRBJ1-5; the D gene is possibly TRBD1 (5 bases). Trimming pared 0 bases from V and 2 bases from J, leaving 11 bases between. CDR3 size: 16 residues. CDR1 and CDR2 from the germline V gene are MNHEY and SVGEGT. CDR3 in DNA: TGTGCCAGCAGTTACTCGAGCAGGGCGGGCAATCAGCCCCAGCATTTT. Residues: CASSYSSRAGNQPQHF.

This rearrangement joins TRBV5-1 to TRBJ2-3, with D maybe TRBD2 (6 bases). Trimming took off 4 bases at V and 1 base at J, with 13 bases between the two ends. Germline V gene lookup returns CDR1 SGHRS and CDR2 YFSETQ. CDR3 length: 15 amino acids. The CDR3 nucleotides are TGCGCCAGCAGCGATCCGGGACTCCGCACAGATACGCAGTATTTT. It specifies CASSDPGLRTDTQYF.

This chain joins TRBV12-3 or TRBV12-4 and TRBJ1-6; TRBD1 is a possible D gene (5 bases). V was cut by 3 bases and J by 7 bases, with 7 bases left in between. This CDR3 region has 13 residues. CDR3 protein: CASSLGLNSPLHF. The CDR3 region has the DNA TGTGCCAGCAGTTTGGGGCTAAATTCACCCCTCCACTTT.

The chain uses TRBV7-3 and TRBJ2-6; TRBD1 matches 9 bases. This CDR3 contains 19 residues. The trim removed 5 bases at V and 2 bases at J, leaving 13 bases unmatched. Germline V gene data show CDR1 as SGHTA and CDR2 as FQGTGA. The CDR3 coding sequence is TGTGCCAGCAGCCAATACGGGGACAGGGCATTGCCTGGGGCCAACGTCCTGACTTTC. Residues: CASSQYGDRALPGANVLTF. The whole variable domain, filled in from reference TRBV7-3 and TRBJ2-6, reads GAGVSQTPSNKVTEKGKYVELRCDPISGHTALYWYRQSLGQGPEFLIYFQGTGAADDSGLPNDRFFAVRPEGSVSTLKIQRTERGDSAVYLCASSQYGDRALPGANVLTFGAGSRLTVL.

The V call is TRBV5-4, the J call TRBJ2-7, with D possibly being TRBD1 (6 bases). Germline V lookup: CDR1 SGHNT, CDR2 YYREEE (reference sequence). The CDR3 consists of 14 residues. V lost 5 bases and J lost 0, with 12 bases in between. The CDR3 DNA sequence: TGTGCCAGCAGTGGGACACCGAGCTCCTACGAGCAGTACTTC. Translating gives CASSGTPSSYEQYF.

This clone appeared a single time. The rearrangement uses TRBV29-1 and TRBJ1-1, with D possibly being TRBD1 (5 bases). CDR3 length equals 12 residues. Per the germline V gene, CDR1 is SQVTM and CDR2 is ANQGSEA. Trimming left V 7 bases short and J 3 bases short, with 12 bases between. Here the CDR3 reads CSGGSRDTEAFF. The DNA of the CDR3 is TGCAGCGGGGGGTCCAGGGACACTGAAGCTTTCTTT.

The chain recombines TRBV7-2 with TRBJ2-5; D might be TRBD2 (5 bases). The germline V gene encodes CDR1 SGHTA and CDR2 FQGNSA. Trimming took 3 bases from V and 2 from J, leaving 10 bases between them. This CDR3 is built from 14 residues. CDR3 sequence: CASSFRGLQETQYF. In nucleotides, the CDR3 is TGTGCCAGCAGCTTTCGGGGTCTTCAAGAGACCCAGTACTTC.

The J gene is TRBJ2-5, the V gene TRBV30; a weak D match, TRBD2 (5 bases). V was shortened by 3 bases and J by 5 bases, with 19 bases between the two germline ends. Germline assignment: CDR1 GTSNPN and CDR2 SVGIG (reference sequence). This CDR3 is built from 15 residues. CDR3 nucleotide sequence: TGTGCCTGGAGGGAGCGGCCCGGGCCGAAGGAGACCCAGTACTTC. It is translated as CAWRERPGPKETQYF.

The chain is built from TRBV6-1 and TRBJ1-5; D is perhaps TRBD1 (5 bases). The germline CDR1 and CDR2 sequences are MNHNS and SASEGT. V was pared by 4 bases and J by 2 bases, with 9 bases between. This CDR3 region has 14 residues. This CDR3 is CASSVRGGNQPQHF. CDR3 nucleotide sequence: TGTGCCAGCAGTGTTCGGGGGGGCAATCAGCCCCAGCATTTT.

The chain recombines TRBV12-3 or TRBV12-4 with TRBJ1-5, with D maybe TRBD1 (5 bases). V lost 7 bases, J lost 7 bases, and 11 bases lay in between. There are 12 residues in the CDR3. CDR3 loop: CASKDSAQPQHF. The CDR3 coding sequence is TGTGCCAGCAAAGACAGTGCACAGCCCCAGCATTTT.

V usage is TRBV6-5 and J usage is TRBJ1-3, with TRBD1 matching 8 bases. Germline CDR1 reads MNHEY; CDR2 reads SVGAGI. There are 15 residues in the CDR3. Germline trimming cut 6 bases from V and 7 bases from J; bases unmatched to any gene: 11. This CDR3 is CASSPPGQESNTIYF. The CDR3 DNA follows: TGTGCCAGCAGCCCGCCGGGACAGGAGTCGAACACCATATATTTT.

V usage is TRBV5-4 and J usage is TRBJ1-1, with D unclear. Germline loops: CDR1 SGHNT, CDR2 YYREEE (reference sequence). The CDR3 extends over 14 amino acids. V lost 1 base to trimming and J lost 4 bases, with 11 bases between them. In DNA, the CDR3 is TGTGCCAGCAGCTTGAAACGAGGGATCACTGAAGCTTTCTTT. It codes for CASSLKRGITEAFF.

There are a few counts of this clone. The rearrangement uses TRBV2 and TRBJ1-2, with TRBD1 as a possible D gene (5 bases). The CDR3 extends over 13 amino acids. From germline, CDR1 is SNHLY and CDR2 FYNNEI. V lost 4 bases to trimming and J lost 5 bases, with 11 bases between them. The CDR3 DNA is TGTGCCAGCAGTGGGGGCAGGGCATATGGCTACACCTTC. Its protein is CASSGGRAYGYTF. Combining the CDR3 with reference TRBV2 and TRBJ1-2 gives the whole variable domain EPEVTQTPSHQVTQMGQEVILRCVPISNHLYFYWYRQILGQKVEFLVSFYNNEISEKSEIFDDQFSVERPDGSNFTLKIRSTKLEDSAMYFCASSGGRAYGYTFGSGTRLTVV.

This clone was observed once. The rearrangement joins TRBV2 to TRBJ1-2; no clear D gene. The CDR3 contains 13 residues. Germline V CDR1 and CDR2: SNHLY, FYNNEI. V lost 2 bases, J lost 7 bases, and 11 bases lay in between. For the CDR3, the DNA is TGTGCCAGCAGTGAATGGAGTGAGGGTGGCTACACCTTC. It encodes CASSEWSEGGYTF.

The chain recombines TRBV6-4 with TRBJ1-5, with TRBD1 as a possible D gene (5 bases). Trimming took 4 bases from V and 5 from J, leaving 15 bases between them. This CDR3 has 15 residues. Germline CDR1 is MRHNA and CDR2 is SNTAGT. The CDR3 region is CASSGGRDCHQPQHF. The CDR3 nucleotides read TGTGCCAGCAGTGGTGGCAGGGATTGCCATCAGCCCCAGCATTTT.

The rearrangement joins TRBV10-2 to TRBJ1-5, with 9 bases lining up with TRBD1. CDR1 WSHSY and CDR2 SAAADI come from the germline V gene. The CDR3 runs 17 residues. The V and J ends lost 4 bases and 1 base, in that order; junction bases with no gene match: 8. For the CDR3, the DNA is TGCGCCAGCAGTGGGGGACAGGGAAGTTTGAGCAATCAGCCCCAGCATTTT. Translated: CASSGGQGSLSNQPQHF.

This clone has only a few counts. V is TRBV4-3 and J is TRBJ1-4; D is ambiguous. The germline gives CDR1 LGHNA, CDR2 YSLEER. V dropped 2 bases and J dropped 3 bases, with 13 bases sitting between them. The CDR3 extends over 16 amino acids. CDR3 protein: CASSQLPRRPNEKLFF. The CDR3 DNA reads TGCGCCAGCAGCCAATTGCCTCGGAGGCCTAATGAAAAACTGTTTTTT.

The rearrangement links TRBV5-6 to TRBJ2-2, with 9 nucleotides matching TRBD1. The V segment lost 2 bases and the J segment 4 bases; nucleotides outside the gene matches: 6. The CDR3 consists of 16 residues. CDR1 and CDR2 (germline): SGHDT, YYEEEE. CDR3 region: CASSLPRDRVTGELFF. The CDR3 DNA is TGTGCCAGCAGCTTACCCCGGGACAGGGTCACCGGGGAGCTGTTTTTT.

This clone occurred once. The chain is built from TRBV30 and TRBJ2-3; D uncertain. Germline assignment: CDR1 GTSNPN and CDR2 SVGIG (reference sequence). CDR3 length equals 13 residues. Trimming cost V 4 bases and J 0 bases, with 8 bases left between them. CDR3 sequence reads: CAWTVSSTDTQYF. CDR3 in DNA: TGTGCCTGGACTGTCTCTAGCACAGATACGCAGTATTTT.

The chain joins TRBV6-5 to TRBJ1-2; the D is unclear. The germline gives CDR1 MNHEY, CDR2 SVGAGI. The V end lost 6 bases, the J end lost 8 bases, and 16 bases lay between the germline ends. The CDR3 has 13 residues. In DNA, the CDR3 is TGTGCCAGCAGCCTCTCGGGCGGGCGCGGCTACACCTTC. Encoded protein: CASSLSGGRGYTF.

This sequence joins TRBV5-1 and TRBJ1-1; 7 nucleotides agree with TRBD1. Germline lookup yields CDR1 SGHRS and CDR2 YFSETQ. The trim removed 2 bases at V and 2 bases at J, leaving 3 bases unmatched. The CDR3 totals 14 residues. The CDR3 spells CASSFGTVNTEAFF. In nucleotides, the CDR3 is TGCGCCAGCAGCTTCGGGACAGTAAACACTGAAGCTTTCTTT.

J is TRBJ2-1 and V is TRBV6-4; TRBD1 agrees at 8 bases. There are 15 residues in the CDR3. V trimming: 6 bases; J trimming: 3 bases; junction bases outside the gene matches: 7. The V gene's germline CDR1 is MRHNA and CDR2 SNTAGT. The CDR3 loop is CASSHGTGIYNEQFF. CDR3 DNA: TGTGCCAGCAGCCACGGGACAGGAATCTACAATGAGCAGTTCTTC.

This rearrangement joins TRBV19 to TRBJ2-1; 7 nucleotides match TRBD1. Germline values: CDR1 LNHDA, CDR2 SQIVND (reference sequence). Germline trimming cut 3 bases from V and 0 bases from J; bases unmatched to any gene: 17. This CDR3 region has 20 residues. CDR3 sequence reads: CASSIYRGFTPSSSYNEQFF. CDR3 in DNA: TGTGCCAGTAGTATCTACAGGGGTTTCACACCATCGAGCTCCTACAATGAGCAGTTCTTC.

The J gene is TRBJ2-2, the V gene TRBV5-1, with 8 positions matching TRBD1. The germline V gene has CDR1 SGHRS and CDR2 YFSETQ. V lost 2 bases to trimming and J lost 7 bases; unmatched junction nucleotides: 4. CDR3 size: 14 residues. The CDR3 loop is CASSFGQGSGELFF. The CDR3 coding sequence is TGCGCCAGCAGCTTTGGACAGGGCAGCGGGGAGCTGTTTTTT.

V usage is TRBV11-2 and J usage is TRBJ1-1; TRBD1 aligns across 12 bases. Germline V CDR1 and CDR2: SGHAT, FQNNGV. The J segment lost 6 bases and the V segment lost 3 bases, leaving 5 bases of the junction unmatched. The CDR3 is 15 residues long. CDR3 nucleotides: TGTGCCAGCAGCTTGGGGACAGGGGGCCTGGCTGAAGCTTTCTTT. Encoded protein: CASSLGTGGLAEAFF. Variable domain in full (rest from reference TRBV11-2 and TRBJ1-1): EAGVAQSPRYKIIEKRQSVAFWCNPISGHATLYWYQQILGQGPKLLIQFQNNGVVDDSQLPKDRFSAERLKGVDSTLKIQPAKLEDSAVYLCASSLGTGGLAEAFFGQGTRLTVV.

CDR3 in amino acids: CATSISSYNSPLHF. The CDR3 region has the DNA TGTGCCACCAGTATCAGCTCCTATAATTCACCCCTCCACTTT. This chain uses TRBV15 with TRBJ1-6; D call uncertain. Per germline, CDR1 LNHNV and CDR2 YYDKDF (reference sequence). The CDR3 is 14 amino acids. The V gene lost 6 bases and the J gene lost 0 bases, with 6 bases spanning the gap.

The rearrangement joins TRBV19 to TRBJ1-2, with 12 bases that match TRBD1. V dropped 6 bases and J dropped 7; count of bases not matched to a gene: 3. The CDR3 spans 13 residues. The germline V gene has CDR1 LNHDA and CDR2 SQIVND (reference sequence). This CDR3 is CASRGQGAGGYTF. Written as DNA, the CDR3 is TGTGCCAGTAGGGGACAGGGGGCTGGTGGCTACACCTTC.

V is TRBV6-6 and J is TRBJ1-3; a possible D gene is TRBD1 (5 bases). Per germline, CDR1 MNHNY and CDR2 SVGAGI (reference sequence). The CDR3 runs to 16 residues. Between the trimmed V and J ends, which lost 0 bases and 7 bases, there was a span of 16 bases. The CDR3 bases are TGTGCCAGCAGTTACTCGGCGGGACCCCTGGGGAACACCATATATTTT. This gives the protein CASSYSAGPLGNTIYF.

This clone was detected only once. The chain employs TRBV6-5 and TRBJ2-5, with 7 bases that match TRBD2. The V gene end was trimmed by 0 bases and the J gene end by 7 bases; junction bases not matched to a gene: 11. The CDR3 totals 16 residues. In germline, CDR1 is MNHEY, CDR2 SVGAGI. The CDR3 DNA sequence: TGTGCCAGCAGTTACTCGATTGGGGGAGGGAGGGGGACCCAGTACTTC. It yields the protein CASSYSIGGGRGTQYF.